This TCR beta chain is from a study of CD8 T cells in Susac syndrome. Random hexamers served to reverse transcribe about 0.5 to 1 ug RNA. A multiplex approach, immunoSEQ multiplex PCR, amplified TCR beta CDR3 across 54 Vbeta and 13 Jbeta. TCRdb called the immunoSEQ multiplex PCR reads again in MiXCR, with one record for every CDR3 protein. Seen here are about 210,000 distinct CDR3 sequences, approximately 95% observed once, and the top ten hold 0.085% to 0.1%. Trimming took off 5 bases at V and 7 bases at J, with 9 bases between the two ends. This CDR3 has 12 residues. High-throughput TCR beta sequencing covered peripheral CD8+ and CD4+ T cells. Negative isolation was applied to CD8+ and CD4+ T cells, and FACS enrichment was applied to TEMRA cells.

This sequence was found in a human donor with multiple sclerosis. Material for sequencing was CD4+ T cells from PBMCs. V gene TRBV12-3 or TRBV12-4 combines with J gene TRBJ2-1, with D possibly being TRBD1 (5 bases). CDR3 amino acids: CASSLYRNEQFF. DNA of the CDR3: TGTGCCAGCAGTCTGTACAGGAATGAGCAGTTCTTC.